The TCR beta chain described here comes from a study of blood T cell repertoires in COVID-19. At the level of the study: Samples came from the United States, Italy and Spain, spanning acute and convalescent COVID-19. T cells, B-cell-depleted T cells, or PBMCs supplied cDNA or gDNA.

Trimming took off 4 bases at V and 10 bases at J, with 20 bases between the two ends. CDR1 is MDHEN and CDR2 is SYDVKM in the germline V gene. The CDR3 runs 15 residues. In the original analysis: Reference gene primer amplification gave nucleated cell count estimates. The data were produced by immunoSEQ multiplex PCR, yet TCRdb's version contains in-frame clones alone and is incomplete. V, J and clone size were drawn from that table, and D and trimming were deduced from the DNA. The sample has around 180,000 clones, roughly 82% seen once. The source is a woman aged 25-40 years with acute or convalescent COVID-19. The chain has TRBV28 and TRBJ2-1; a possible D gene is TRBD2 (5 bases). The specimen sequenced was peripheral blood. The CDR3 here is CASSSGPTDPGEQFF. CDR3 in DNA: TGTGCCAGCAGTTCCGGGCCAACAGATCCGGGGGAGCAGTTCTTC.